This T cell receptor (beta chain) was recovered during a study of shared clonotypes between healthy human individuals. This clone was detected only once. This table comes from immunoSEQ multiplex PCR, and its TCRdb copy is limited to in-frame clones, with some not included. The table lists around 430,000 clones, roughly 77% of them singletons. V gave up 1 base and J gave up 3 bases; unmatched junction bases: 3. From germline, CDR1 is SGHVS and CDR2 FNYEAQ. CDR3 length: 15 amino acids. The source of this sequence is a woman aged 40 to 49 in good health. Some clones in this sample may be carry-over from other donors' samples. Input material: PBMCs. The V gene is TRBV7-6, the J gene TRBJ1-5; the match to TRBD1 covers 7 bases. CDR3 loop: CASSLGRGFNQPQHF. Written as DNA, the CDR3 is TGTGCCAGCAGCTTAGGCAGGGGGTTCAATCAGCCCCAGCATTTT.